A single sample is the source of the 24 T cell receptor beta chains below, sequenced in a study of T cell repertoires in cytomegalovirus infection. From the reads, TCRdb called clonotypes with MiXCR, one entry per CDR3 protein. The table has 500,000 to 600,000 distinct CDR3 sequences, approximately 15% seen once; the top ten hold roughly 25%. Sequencing used CD8+ T cells from PBMCs. The receptors originated from a human donor in good health (CMV status not recorded). Some clones in this sample may be carry-over from other donors' samples.

This clonotype was counted ten times or more. The chain uses TRBV7-3 and TRBJ2-5, with a tentative D call TRBD1 (6 bases). Germline V gene data show CDR1 as SGHTA and CDR2 as FQGTGA. This CDR3 has 17 residues. V lost 4 bases, J lost 3 bases, and 21 bases lay in between. The DNA for the CDR3 is TGTGCCAGCAGCTCCCCTTACAGGGTTTTTGAGGAAGAGACCCAGTACTTC. Its protein product is CASSSPYRVFEEETQYF.

The chain links TRBV27 to TRBJ1-6, with D possibly matching TRBD1 (6 bases). V was clipped by 5 bases and J by 3 bases, with 23 bases between them. Germline V gene sequence: CDR1 MNHEY, CDR2 SMNVEV (reference sequence). The CDR3 is 19 amino acids. The CDR3: CASSLQGQAPSIYNSPLHF. DNA for the CDR3: TGTGCCAGCAGTCTCCAGGGGCAGGCCCCCTCAATCTATAATTCACCCCTCCACTTT.

This clonotype appeared many times. The genes are TRBV14 and TRBJ2-1, with 10 bases lining up with TRBD2. The CDR3 runs to 19 residues. V trimming: 2 bases; J trimming: 5 bases; junction bases outside the gene matches: 15. Looked up from germline, CDR1 is SGHDN and CDR2 is FVKESK. CDR3 sequence reads: CASSQNIRKTSGPNNEQFF. CDR3 DNA: TGTGCCAGCAGCCAAAACATACGCAAGACTAGCGGGCCTAACAATGAGCAGTTCTTC.

There are a few counts of this clonotype. This chain links TRBV29-1 with TRBJ1-2; no firm D call. The CDR3 has 15 residues. Trimming removed 0 bases from V and 5 bases from J, with 16 bases in between. In germline, CDR1 is SQVTM, CDR2 ANQGSEA. The CDR3 loop is CSVEDREDSYYGYTF. In nucleotides, the CDR3 is TGCAGCGTTGAAGATCGCGAGGACTCCTATTATGGCTACACCTTC.

This clonotype has a handful of counts. The rearrangement uses TRBV6-6 and TRBJ1-5, with a tentative D call TRBD1 (5 bases). There are 17 residues in the CDR3. Trimming took off 10 bases at V and 7 bases at J, with 29 bases between the two ends. Germline lookup yields CDR1 MNHNY and CDR2 SVGAGI (reference sequence). CDR3 coding DNA: TGTGCCACCAGATTAGTAGATCCGGGGCCTAGGAGACAGCCCCAGCATTTT. Protein sequence: CATRLVDPGPRRQPQHF.

This clonotype came up a few times. CDR3 sequence (DNA): TGTGCCAGCAGTACCGGGACAGGTTTCTACGAGCAGTACTTC. This sequence encodes CASSTGTGFYEQYF. J is TRBJ2-7 and V is TRBV5-4; 8 nucleotides match TRBD1. Germline lookup yields CDR1 SGHNT and CDR2 YYREEE (reference sequence). With 5 bases clipped from V and 3 bases from J, the junction kept 7 bases outside the gene matches. The CDR3 covers 14 residues.

The chain is built from TRBV5-6 and TRBJ1-2; TRBD1 aligns across 7 bases. Germline CDR1 and CDR2: SGHDT and YYEEEE. J was trimmed by 7 bases and V by 7 bases; bases with no gene match: 10. CDR3 length equals 13 residues. The CDR3 is CASADRARGGYTF. In nucleotides, the CDR3 is TGTGCCAGCGCCGACAGGGCAAGGGGTGGCTACACCTTC.

This chain uses TRBV28 with TRBJ1-2, with 8 nucleotides matching TRBD1. CDR1 and CDR2 from the germline V gene are MDHEN and SYDVKM. There are 14 residues in the CDR3. J lost 4 bases, V lost 8 bases, and 9 bases had no gene match. The CDR3 reads CASGLTGEGYGYTF. In nucleotides, the CDR3 is TGTGCCAGCGGACTGACAGGGGAGGGCTATGGCTACACCTTC.

In its sample, this clonotype was seen many times. This rearrangement joins TRBV7-9 to TRBJ2-1; 7 nucleotides match TRBD1. The V gene end was trimmed by 5 bases and the J gene end by 8 bases; junction bases not matched to a gene: 3. The CDR3 contains 12 residues. Germline lookup yields CDR1 SEHNR and CDR2 FQNEAQ (reference sequence). This CDR3 is CASSMTGYEQFF. CDR3 sequence (DNA): TGTGCCAGCAGCATGACAGGGTATGAGCAGTTCTTC.

The rearrangement links TRBV2 to TRBJ2-7; D might be TRBD2 (6 bases). V was trimmed by 7 bases and J by 5 bases, leaving 18 bases between them. Looked up from germline, CDR1 is SNHLY and CDR2 is FYNNEI. The CDR3 sequence is 14 residues long. CDR3 amino acids: CASTPKEGPNEQYF. The CDR3, as DNA: TGTGCCAGCACTCCAAAGGAGGGCCCTAACGAGCAGTACTTC.

The table lists this clonotype with many counts. The chain couples TRBV7-8 to TRBJ2-1, with 7 bases that match TRBD2. V shed 3 bases, J shed 5 bases, and the junction held 7 bases outside the gene matches. CDR3 length equals 15 residues. In germline, CDR1 is SGHVS, CDR2 FQNEAQ. The CDR3 nucleotides read TGTGCCAGCAGCTTGGCTAGCGGATCTCACAATGAGCAGTTCTTC. Encoded protein: CASSLASGSHNEQFF.

This sequence joins TRBV7-9 and TRBJ2-7; D call uncertain. Trimming left V 3 bases short and J 3 bases short, with 9 bases between. The length of the CDR3 is 13 residues. The V gene's germline CDR1 is SEHNR and CDR2 FQNEAQ (reference sequence). The CDR3 here is CASSFPADYEQYF. CDR3 DNA: TGTGCCAGCAGCTTTCCGGCCGACTACGAGCAGTACTTC.

This chain links TRBV20-1 with TRBJ2-1, with D maybe TRBD2 (5 bases). V lost 2 bases and J lost 4, with 15 bases in between. CDR3 size: 15 residues. From germline, CDR1 is DFQATT and CDR2 SNEGSKA (reference sequence). This chain's CDR3 is CSARQREGLYNEQFF. As DNA, the CDR3 is TGCAGTGCTAGACAGCGAGAAGGACTTTACAATGAGCAGTTCTTC.

Ten or more counts support this clonotype. The chain joins TRBV5-4 to TRBJ2-4; TRBD2 agrees at 11 bases. With 3 bases clipped from V and 0 bases from J, the junction kept 5 bases outside the gene matches. This CDR3 is 17 amino acids long. CDR1 and CDR2 from the germline V gene are SGHNT and YYREEE (reference sequence). The CDR3 loop reads CASSSWLAGGAKNIQYF. The DNA of the CDR3 is TGTGCCAGCAGCTCCTGGCTAGCGGGAGGAGCCAAAAACATTCAGTACTTC.

This clonotype was seen only a few times. The rearrangement links TRBV27 to TRBJ2-7, with TRBD1 matching 9 bases. The CDR3 has 14 residues. Germline CDR1 reads MNHEY; CDR2 reads SMNVEV (reference sequence). The J segment lost 5 bases and the V segment lost 7 bases, leaving 9 bases of the junction unmatched. CDR3 loop: CASTYRGRFHEQYF. The CDR3 coding sequence is TGTGCCAGCACTTACAGGGGGCGATTCCACGAGCAGTACTTC.

This clonotype came up many times. The J gene is TRBJ1-5, the V gene TRBV28, with D tentatively TRBD1 (6 bases). Looked up from germline, CDR1 is MDHEN and CDR2 is SYDVKM. Deletions cut 6 bases from V and 3 bases from J, with 18 bases between. This CDR3 contains 16 residues. The CDR3 protein is CASSSIGDKYNQPQHF. DNA for the CDR3: TGTGCCAGCAGCTCAATCGGGGACAAGTACAATCAGCCCCAGCATTTT.

Only a few counts were recorded for this clonotype. V and J are TRBV28 and TRBJ2-1, with a weak D call TRBD1 (6 bases). With 4 bases removed from V and 9 bases from J, the gap between germline ends came to 22 bases. CDR1 MDHEN and CDR2 SYDVKM come from the germline V gene. There are 16 residues in the CDR3. The DNA for the CDR3 is TGTGCCAGCAGTTCCCTGACAGGCTTCGGTTTAGGTGAGCAGTTCTTC. Protein: CASSSLTGFGLGEQFF.

This chain joins TRBV15 and TRBJ1-2, with D maybe TRBD1 (5 bases). CDR3 length equals 13 residues. V gave up 6 bases and J gave up 7 bases, with 15 bases separating them. Germline-derived CDR1 and CDR2 are LNHNV and YYDKDF (reference sequence). The CDR3 is CATSARSRGGYTF. CDR3 sequence (DNA): TGTGCCACCAGTGCTCGGTCGAGGGGTGGCTACACCTTC.

This clonotype was observed a handful of times. The chain employs TRBV4-1 and TRBJ1-2, with 9 bases that match TRBD1. With V trimmed by 0 bases and J by 5 bases, 7 bases remained unmatched. The germline CDR1 and CDR2 sequences are MGHRA and YSYEKL. This CDR3 is 16 amino acids long. The CDR3 loop reads CASSQDPGTGLYGYTF. CDR3 DNA: TGCGCCAGCAGCCAAGACCCAGGGACAGGGCTTTATGGCTACACCTTC.

The chain carries TRBV4-1 and TRBJ2-7; D might be TRBD1 or TRBD2, each matching 5 bases. The CDR3 is 16 amino acids. Deletions cut 1 base from V and 2 bases from J, with 15 bases between. CDR1 is MGHRA and CDR2 is YSYEKL in the germline V gene. DNA of the CDR3: TGCGCCAGCAGCCAAGGGGGCCAGCCGGGGACCTACGAGCAGTACTTC. Encoded protein: CASSQGGQPGTYEQYF.

The V gene is TRBV7-3, the J gene TRBJ2-5; D possibly matches TRBD1 or TRBD2 (6 bases each). This CDR3 has 15 amino acids. The germline V and J ends were trimmed by 1 base and 5 bases, with 14 bases remaining between them. Germline CDR1 SGHTA, CDR2 FQGTGA. CDR3 nucleotide sequence: TGTGCCAGCAGCTTAAGAGTGGGGGGCATGGAGACCCAGTACTTC. Amino acid sequence: CASSLRVGGMETQYF. Full variable domain (missing parts from reference TRBV7-3 and TRBJ2-5): GAGVSQTPSNKVTEKGKYVELRCDPISGHTALYWYRQSLGQGPEFLIYFQGTGAADDSGLPNDRFFAVRPEGSVSTLKIQRTERGDSAVYLCASSLRVGGMETQYFGPGTRLLVL.

Concerning this clonotype itself: Being one base from a much bigger clone, this may be a read error. The V call is TRBV7-9, the J call TRBJ2-3, with 10 bases fitting TRBD1. The ends lost 0 bases at V and 5 bases at J; junction bases unmatched: 8. The CDR3 consists of 17 residues. CDR1 is SEHNR and CDR2 is FQNEAQ in the germline V gene (reference sequence). The CDR3 DNA follows: TGTGCCAGCAGCTTAGCCCAGGGACAGGGGTTCATAGATACGCAGTATTTT. This sequence encodes CASSLAQGQGFIDTQYF. The entire variable domain, with the rest obtained from reference TRBV7-9 and TRBJ2-3, is as follows: DTGVSQNPRHKITKRGQNVTFRCDPISEHNRLYWYRQTLGQGPEFLTYFQNEAQLEKSRLLSDRFSAERPKGSFSTLEIQRTEQGDSAMYLCASSLAQGQGFIDTQYFGPGTRLTVL.

Points on this clonotype: Since a much larger clone is just one base distant, this may be a read error. The gene calls are TRBV7-6 and TRBJ1-5, with D perhaps matching TRBD1 (6 bases). The CDR3 consists of 19 residues. Germline lookup yields CDR1 SGHVS and CDR2 FNYEAQ. Trimming took off 2 bases at V and 5 bases at J, with 25 bases between the two ends. CDR3 loop: CASSLNPRTVQIGYQPQHF. CDR3 coding DNA: TGTGCCAGCAGCTTAAATCCGCGGACAGTCCAAATTGGCTATCAGCCCCAGCATTTT.

Comments on this clonotype: A much larger clonotype is one base distant, so this may be a read error. The gene calls are TRBV7-6 and TRBJ2-1; the match to TRBD2 covers 9 bases. The J call may not be correct, given that the DNA end is closer to TRBJ2-7. This CDR3 is built from 15 residues. CDR1 and CDR2 from the germline V gene are SGHVS and FNYEAQ. The CDR3 DNA sequence: TGTGCCAGCAGCTTTAGCGGGGGCGGTGGCAATGAGCAGTACTTC. Its translation is CASSFSGGGGNEQYF.